Given below is one TCR beta chain in context. After removal of 6 bases from V and 1 base from J, the junction contained 8 bases not matched to a gene. Germline values: CDR1 MGHDK, CDR2 SYGVNS. The CDR3 totals 17 residues. This sample stems from a study of control samples from healthy donors and cancer patients. Sequenced by immunoSEQ multiplex PCR; TCRdb stores in-frame clones only, minus some. The sample contains about 160,000 clones, about 94% of which appear only once. Sequencing was carried out using PBMCs. The origin of this receptor is a man aged 60 to 69 with colorectal cancer. The rearrangement uses TRBV25-1 and TRBJ2-1; 11 positions match TRBD2. DNA for the CDR3: TGTGCCAGCAGATTTAGCGGGGGGGCCCAATCCTACAATGAGCAGTTCTTC. Translated: CASRFSGGAQSYNEQFF.